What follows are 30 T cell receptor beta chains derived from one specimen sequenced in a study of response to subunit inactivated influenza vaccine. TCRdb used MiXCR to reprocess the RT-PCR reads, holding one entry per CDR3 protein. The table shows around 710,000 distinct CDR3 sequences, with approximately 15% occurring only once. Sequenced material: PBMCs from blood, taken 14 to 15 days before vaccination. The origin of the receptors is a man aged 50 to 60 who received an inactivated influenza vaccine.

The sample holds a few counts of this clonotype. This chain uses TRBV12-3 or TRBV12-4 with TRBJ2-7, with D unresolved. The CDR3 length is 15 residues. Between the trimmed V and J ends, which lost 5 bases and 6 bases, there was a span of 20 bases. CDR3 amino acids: CASSPDTSFPREQYF. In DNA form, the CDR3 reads TGTGCCAGCAGTCCCGACACCTCGTTTCCCCGCGAGCAGTACTTC.

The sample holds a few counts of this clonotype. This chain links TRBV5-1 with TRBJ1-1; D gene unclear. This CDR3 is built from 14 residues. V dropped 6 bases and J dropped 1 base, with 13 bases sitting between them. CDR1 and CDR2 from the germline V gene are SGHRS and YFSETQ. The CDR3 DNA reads TGCGCCAGCACCCCCACCGCGGGGAACACTGAAGCTTTCTTT. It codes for CASTPTAGNTEAFF.

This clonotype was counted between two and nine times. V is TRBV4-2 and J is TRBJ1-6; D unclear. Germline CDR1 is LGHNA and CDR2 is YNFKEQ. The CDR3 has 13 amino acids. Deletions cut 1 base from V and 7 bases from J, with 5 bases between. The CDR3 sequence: CASSQAENSPLHF. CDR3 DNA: TGTGCCAGCAGCCAAGCGGAGAATTCACCCCTCCACTTT.

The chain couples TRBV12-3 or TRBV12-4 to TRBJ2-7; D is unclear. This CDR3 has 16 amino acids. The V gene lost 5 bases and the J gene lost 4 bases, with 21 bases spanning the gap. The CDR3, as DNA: TGTGCCAGCAGTCCCGGACCCCTTCGCGGTTGGTACGAGCAGTACTTC. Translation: CASSPGPLRGWYEQYF.

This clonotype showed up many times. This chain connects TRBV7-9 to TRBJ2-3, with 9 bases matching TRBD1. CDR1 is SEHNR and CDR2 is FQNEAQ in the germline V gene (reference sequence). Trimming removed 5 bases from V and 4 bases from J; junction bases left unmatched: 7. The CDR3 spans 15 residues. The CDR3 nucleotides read TGTGCCAGCAGCCGCTGGACAGGGGATTCAGATACGCAGTATTTT. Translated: CASSRWTGDSDTQYF.

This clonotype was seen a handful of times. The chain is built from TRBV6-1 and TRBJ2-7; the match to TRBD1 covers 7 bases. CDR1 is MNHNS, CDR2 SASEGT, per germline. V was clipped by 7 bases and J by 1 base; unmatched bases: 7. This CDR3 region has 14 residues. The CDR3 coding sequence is TGTGCCAGCAAGGGGGACAGAATTTCCTACGAGCAGTACTTC. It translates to CASKGDRISYEQYF.

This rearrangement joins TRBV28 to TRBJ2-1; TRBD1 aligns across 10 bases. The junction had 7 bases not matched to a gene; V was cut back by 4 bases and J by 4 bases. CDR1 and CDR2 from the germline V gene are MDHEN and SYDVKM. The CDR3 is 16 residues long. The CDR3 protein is CASSSMGQGNYNEQFF. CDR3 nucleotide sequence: TGTGCCAGCAGTTCTATGGGACAGGGGAATTACAATGAGCAGTTCTTC.

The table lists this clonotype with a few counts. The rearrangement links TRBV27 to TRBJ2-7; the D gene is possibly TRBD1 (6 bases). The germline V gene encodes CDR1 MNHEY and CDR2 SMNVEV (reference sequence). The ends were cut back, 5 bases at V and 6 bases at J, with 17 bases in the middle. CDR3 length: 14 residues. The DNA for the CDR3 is TGTGCCAGCAGTGCCCTCGGGACATTACGCGAGCAGTACTTC. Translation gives CASSALGTLREQYF.

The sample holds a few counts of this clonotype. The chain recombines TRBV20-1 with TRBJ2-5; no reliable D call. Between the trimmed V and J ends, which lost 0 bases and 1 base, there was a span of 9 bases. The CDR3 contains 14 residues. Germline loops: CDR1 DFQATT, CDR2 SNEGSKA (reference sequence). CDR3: CSARENSVQETQYF. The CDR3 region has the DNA TGCAGTGCTAGAGAGAACAGCGTCCAAGAGACCCAGTACTTC.

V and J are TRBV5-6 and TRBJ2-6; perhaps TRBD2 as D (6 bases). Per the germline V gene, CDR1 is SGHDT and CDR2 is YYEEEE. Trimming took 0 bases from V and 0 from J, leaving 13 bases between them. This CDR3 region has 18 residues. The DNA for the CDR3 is TGTGCCAGCAGCTTGGCCGCGGGACTGCACTCTGGGGCCAACGTCCTGACTTTC. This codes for CASSLAAGLHSGANVLTF. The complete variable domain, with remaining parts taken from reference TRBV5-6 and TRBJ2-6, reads DAGVTQSPTHLIKTRGQQVTLRCSPKSGHDTVSWYQQALGQGPQFIFQYYEEEERQRGNFPDRFSGHQFPNYSSELNVNALLLGDSALYLCASSLAAGLHSGANVLTFGAGSRLTVL.

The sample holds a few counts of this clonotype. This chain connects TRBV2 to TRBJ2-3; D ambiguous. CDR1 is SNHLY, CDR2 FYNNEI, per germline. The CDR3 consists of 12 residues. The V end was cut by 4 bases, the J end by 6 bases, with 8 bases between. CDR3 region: CASSGGVDTQYF. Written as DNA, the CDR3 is TGTGCCAGCAGTGGGGGTGTTGATACGCAGTATTTT.

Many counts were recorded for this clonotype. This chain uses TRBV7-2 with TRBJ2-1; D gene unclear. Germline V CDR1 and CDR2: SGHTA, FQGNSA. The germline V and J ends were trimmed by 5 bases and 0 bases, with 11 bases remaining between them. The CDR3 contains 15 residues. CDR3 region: CASSLVAASYNEQFF. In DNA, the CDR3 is TGTGCCAGCAGCCTAGTCGCTGCCTCCTACAATGAGCAGTTCTTC.

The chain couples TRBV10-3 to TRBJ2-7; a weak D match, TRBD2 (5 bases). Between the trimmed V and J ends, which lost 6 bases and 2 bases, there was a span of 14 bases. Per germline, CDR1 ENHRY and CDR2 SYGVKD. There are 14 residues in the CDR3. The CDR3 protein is CAISPRVATYEQYF. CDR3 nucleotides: TGTGCCATCAGCCCAAGGGTAGCGACCTACGAGCAGTACTTC.

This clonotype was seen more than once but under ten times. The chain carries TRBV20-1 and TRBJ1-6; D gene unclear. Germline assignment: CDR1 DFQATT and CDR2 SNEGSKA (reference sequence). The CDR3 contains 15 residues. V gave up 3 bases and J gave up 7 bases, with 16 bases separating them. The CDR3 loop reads CSARAGDGVNSPLHF. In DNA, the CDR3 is TGCAGTGCTAGGGCCGGAGACGGGGTAAATTCACCCCTCCACTTT.

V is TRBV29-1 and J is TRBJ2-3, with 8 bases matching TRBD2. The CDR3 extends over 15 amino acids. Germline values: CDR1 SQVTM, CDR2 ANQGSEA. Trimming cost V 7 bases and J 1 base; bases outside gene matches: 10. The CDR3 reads CSARALRGGTDTQYF. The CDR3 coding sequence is TGCAGCGCCCGGGCTTTGCGGGGGGGCACAGATACGCAGTATTTT.

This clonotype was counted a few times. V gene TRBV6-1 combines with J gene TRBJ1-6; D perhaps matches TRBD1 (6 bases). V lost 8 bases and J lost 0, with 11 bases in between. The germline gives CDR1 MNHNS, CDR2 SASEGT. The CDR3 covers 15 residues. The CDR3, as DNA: TGTGCCAGCGTGGACAGCCTCTCCTATAATTCACCCCTCCACTTT. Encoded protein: CASVDSLSYNSPLHF.

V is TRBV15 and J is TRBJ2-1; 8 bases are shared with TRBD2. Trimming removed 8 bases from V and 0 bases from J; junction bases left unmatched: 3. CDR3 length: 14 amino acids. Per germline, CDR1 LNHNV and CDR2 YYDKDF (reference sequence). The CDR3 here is CATREGSSYNEQFF. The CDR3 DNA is TGTGCCACCCGGGAGGGAAGCTCCTACAATGAGCAGTTCTTC.

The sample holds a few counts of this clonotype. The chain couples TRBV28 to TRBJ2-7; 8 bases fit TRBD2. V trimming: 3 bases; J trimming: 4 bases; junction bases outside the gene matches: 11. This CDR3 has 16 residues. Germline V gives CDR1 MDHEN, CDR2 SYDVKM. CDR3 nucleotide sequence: TGTGCCAGCAGTTTCCTTTGGACTAGCCCCAGGTACGAGCAGTACTTC. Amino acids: CASSFLWTSPRYEQYF.

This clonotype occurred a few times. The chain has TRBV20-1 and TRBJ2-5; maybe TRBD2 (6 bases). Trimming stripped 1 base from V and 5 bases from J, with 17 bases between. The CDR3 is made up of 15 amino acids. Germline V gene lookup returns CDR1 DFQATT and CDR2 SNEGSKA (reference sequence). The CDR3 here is CSARGISGVDETQYF. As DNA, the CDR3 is TGCAGTGCTAGAGGTATTTCGGGAGTGGATGAGACCCAGTACTTC.

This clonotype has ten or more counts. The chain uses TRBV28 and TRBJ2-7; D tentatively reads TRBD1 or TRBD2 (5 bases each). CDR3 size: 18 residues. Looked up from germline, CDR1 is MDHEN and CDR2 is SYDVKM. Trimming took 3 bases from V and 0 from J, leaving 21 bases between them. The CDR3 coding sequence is TGTGCCAGCAGTTTTCTCTCCGATGGGGGAACTAGCTCCTACGAGCAGTACTTC. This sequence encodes CASSFLSDGGTSSYEQYF. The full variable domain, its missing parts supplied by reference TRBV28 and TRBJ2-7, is DVKVTQSSRYLVKRTGEKVFLECVQDMDHENMFWYRQDPGLGLRLIYFSYDVKMKEKGDIPEGYSVSREKKERFSLILESASTNQTSMYLCASSFLSDGGTSSYEQYFGPGTRLTVT.

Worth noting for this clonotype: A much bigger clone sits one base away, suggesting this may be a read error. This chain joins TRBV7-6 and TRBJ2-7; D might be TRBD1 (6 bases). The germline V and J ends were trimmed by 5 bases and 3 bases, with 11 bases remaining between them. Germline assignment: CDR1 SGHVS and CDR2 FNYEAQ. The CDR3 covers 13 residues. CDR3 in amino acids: CASSAGQLYEQYF. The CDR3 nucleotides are TGTGCCAGCAGCGCAGGACAGCTCTACGAGCAGTACTTC.

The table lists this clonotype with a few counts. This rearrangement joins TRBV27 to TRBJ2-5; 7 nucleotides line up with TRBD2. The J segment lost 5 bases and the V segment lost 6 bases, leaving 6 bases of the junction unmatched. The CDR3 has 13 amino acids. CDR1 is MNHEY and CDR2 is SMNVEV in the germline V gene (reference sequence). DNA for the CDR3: TGTGCCAGCAGGCCTCCCGGGGGGGAGACCCAGTACTTC. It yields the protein CASRPPGGETQYF.

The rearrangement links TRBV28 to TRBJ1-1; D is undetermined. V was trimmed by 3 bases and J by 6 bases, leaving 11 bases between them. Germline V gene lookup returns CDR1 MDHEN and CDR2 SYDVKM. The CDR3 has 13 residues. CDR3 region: CASSFWGRAEAFF. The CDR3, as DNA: TGTGCCAGCAGTTTTTGGGGAAGGGCTGAAGCTTTCTTT.

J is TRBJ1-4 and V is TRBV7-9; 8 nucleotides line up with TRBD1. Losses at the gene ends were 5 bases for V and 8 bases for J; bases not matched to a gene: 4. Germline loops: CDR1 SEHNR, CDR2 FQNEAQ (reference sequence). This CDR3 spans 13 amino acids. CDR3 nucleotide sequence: TGTGCCAGCAGCCGGACAGGGTTGGAAAAACTGTTTTTT. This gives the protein CASSRTGLEKLFF. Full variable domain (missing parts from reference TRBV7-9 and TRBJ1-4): DTGVSQNPRHKITKRGQNVTFRCDPISEHNRLYWYRQTLGQGPEFLTYFQNEAQLEKSRLLSDRFSAERPKGSFSTLEIQRTEQGDSAMYLCASSRTGLEKLFFGSGTQLSVL.

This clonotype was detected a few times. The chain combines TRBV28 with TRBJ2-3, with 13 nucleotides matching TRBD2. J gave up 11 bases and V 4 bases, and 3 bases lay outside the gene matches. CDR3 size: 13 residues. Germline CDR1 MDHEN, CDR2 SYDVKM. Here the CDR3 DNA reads TGTGCCAGCAGTTCGGGACTAGCGGGAATGCAGTATTTT. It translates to CASSSGLAGMQYF. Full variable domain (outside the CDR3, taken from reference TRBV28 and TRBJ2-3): DVKVTQSSRYLVKRTGEKVFLECVQDMDHENMFWYRQDPGLGLRLIYFSYDVKMKEKGDIPEGYSVSREKKERFSLILESASTNQTSMYLCASSSGLAGMQYFGPGTRLTVL.

The DNA of the CDR3 is TGTGCCACCAGCGCCGGAGGGGCGCGTTATGAGCAGTTCTTC. Translated: CATSAGGARYEQFF. V is TRBV15 and J is TRBJ2-1; maybe TRBD2 (6 bases). The CDR3 extends over 14 amino acids. The V gene's germline CDR1 is LNHNV and CDR2 YYDKDF (reference sequence). V was clipped by 5 bases and J by 8 bases, with 16 bases between them.

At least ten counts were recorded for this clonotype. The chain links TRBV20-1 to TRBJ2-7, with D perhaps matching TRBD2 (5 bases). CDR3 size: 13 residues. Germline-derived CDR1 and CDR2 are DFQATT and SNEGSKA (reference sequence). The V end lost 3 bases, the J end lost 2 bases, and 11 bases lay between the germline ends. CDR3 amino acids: CSASRAETYEQYF. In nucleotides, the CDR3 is TGCAGTGCTAGTCGAGCGGAAACCTACGAGCAGTACTTC.

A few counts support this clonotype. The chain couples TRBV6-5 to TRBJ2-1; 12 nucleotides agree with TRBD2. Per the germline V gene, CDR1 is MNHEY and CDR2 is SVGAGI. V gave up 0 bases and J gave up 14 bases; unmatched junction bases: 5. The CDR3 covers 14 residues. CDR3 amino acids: CASSYSTSGGPEFF. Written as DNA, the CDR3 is TGTGCCAGCAGTTACTCGACTAGCGGGGGCCCCGAGTTCTTC.

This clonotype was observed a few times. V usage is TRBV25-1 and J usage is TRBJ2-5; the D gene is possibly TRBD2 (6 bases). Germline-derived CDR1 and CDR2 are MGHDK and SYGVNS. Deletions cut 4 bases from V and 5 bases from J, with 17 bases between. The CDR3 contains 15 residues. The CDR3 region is CASSVGGALRETQYF. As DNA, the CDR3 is TGTGCCAGCAGTGTTGGAGGGGCGCTGAGGGAGACCCAGTACTTC.

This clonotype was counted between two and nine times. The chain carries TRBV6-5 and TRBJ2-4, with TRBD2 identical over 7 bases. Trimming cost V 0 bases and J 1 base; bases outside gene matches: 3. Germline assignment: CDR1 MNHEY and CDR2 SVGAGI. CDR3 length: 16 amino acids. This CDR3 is CASSYSFSGAKNIQYF. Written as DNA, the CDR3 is TGTGCCAGCAGTTACTCCTTTAGCGGGGCCAAAAACATTCAGTACTTC.